What follows is one T cell receptor (beta chain) and its context. Authors' processing steps: Quantification of nucleated cells was approximated via reference gene primer amplification. Repertoires were generated with immunoSEQ multiplex PCR, while TCRdb's copy carries only in-frame clones and drops some. V, J and clone size are those of that table, while D and trimming were read from the DNA. This sample carries around 200,000 clones, about 83% of them seen once, and the ten largest clones take approximately 6.2%. Per germline, CDR1 MNHNS and CDR2 SASEGT. The CDR3 spans 15 residues. Trimming removed 2 bases from V and 8 bases from J; junction bases left unmatched: 6. The sample is drawn from a study of blood T cell repertoires in COVID-19. Background on the study: Spain, Italy and the United States supplied samples that represented acute and convalescent COVID-19.

The sequence derives from a man aged 60-69 years who had recovered from COVID-19. The chain recombines TRBV6-1 with TRBJ1-4, with 9 positions matching TRBD1. Sequencing used peripheral blood. The CDR3 loop is CASSEPRDRVEKLFF. The CDR3 nucleotides read TGTGCCAGCAGTGAACCCCGGGACAGGGTCGAAAAACTGTTTTTT.